The 22 T cell receptor beta chains given below trace back to one sample, sequenced in a study of cytomegalovirus exposure and HLA in healthy donors. PCR involved 60 Vbeta and 13 Jbeta primers. Data came from immunoSEQ multiplex PCR; TCRdb stores just in-frame clones and leaves some out. The sample has 150,000 to 200,000 clones; less than 90% are singletons. The sample consisted of PBMCs. These receptors were taken from a girl in the first two years of life in good health and CMV-seronegative.

This chain uses TRBV5-1 with TRBJ2-7, with 7 bases fitting TRBD2. The trim removed 5 bases at V and 9 bases at J, leaving 17 bases unmatched. Germline V CDR1 and CDR2: SGHRS, YFSETQ. The CDR3 length is 15 residues. The CDR3 coding sequence is TGCGCCAGCAGGAAAGTTGGGGGGGTGGCCAATGGGCAGTACTTC. Encoded protein: CASRKVGGVANGQYF.

The chain combines TRBV5-4 with TRBJ2-3; 7 positions agree with TRBD2. Germline lookup yields CDR1 SGHNT and CDR2 YYREEE (reference sequence). J gave up 6 bases and V 1 base, and 17 bases lay outside the gene matches. CDR3 length: 18 residues. In DNA, the CDR3 is TGTGCCAGCAGCTTGTTCGCGGGGGTGAAAGTAGGCGTTGATACGCAGTATTTT. It encodes CASSLFAGVKVGVDTQYF. Filled out from reference TRBV5-4 and TRBJ2-3, the complete variable domain reads ETGVTQSPTHLIKTRGQQVTLRCSSQSGHNTVSWYQQALGQGPQFIFQYYREEENGRGNFPPRFSGLQFPNYSSELNVNALELDDSALYLCASSLFAGVKVGVDTQYFGPGTRLTVL.

The rearrangement links TRBV7-3 to TRBJ1-2; TRBD1 matches 10 bases. The CDR3 runs to 16 residues. J was trimmed by 8 bases and V by 2 bases; bases with no gene match: 11. Germline CDR1 is SGHTA and CDR2 is FQGTGA. The CDR3 here is CASSLSTGGRGAGYTF. For the CDR3, the DNA is TGTGCCAGCAGCTTATCGACAGGGGGCCGGGGAGCCGGCTACACCTTC.

This clone is a singleton in its sample. This sequence joins TRBV2 and TRBJ2-5; TRBD2 aligns across 7 bases. The end of the DNA aligns better with TRBJ2-7, so the J call may be wrong. From germline, CDR1 is SNHLY and CDR2 FYNNEI. CDR3 size: 14 residues. The CDR3 DNA reads as TGTGCCACCCGATCTAGCGGCTTCCCCTACGAGCAGTACTTC. Protein: CATRSSGFPYEQYF.

The sample holds one count of this clone. The chain is built from TRBV12-5 and TRBJ1-2; 7 bases line up with TRBD1. Trimming took 7 bases from V and 4 from J; bases not matched to a gene: 9. Germline loops: CDR1 LGHNT, CDR2 FRNRAP. The CDR3 extends over 14 amino acids. In DNA, the CDR3 is TGTGCTAGTGCGTATGAGGGACAGAGCTATGGCTACACCTTC. Its protein is CASAYEGQSYGYTF.

This clone came up a few times. The chain employs TRBV2 and TRBJ2-3; D possibly corresponds to TRBD1 (5 bases). Germline V lookup: CDR1 SNHLY, CDR2 FYNNEI. With 5 bases removed from V and 2 bases from J, the gap between germline ends came to 14 bases. This CDR3 contains 15 residues. The CDR3 region is CASSRQKTNTDTQYF. For the CDR3, the DNA is TGTGCCAGCAGTAGACAGAAAACCAACACAGATACGCAGTATTTT.

V and J are TRBV4-1 and TRBJ2-1; TRBD2 agrees at 12 bases. The V gene's germline CDR1 is MGHRA and CDR2 YSYEKL. The CDR3 is made up of 16 amino acids. J gave up 10 bases and V 2 bases, and 9 bases lay outside the gene matches. The CDR3 bases are TGCGCCAGCAGCCAAAGCCCTAGCGGGGGGGCGTGGGAGCAGTTCTTC. Residues: CASSQSPSGGAWEQFF.

This clone was observed a handful of times. The V gene is TRBV4-1, the J gene TRBJ2-1; tentative D call: TRBD2 (7 bases). Trimming pared 0 bases from V and 5 bases from J, leaving 14 bases between. Germline CDR1 and CDR2: MGHRA and YSYEKL. This CDR3 contains 16 residues. For the CDR3, the DNA is TGCGCCAGCAGCCAAGACGGGGGGCGGTCTGACAATGAGCAGTTCTTC. Amino acids: CASSQDGGRSDNEQFF.

The J gene is TRBJ1-4, the V gene TRBV2; D not resolved. The V and J ends lost 5 bases and 3 bases respectively, with 13 bases between them. Germline V gene sequence: CDR1 SNHLY, CDR2 FYNNEI. The CDR3 totals 15 residues. This CDR3 reads CASSQTVLPNEKLFF. For the CDR3, the DNA is TGTGCCAGCAGTCAAACGGTGCTACCTAATGAAAAACTGTTTTTT.

V gene TRBV11-3 combines with J gene TRBJ2-3; TRBD1 agrees at 7 bases. The germline gives CDR1 SGHNT, CDR2 YENEEA. The CDR3 extends over 18 amino acids. Trimming cost V 1 base and J 2 bases; bases outside gene matches: 12. CDR3 coding DNA: TGTGCCAGCAGCTTAGGACGATCGTCCGGGACAGCCACAGATACGCAGTATTTT. Translation: CASSLGRSSGTATDTQYF. Drawing the rest from reference TRBV11-3 and TRBJ2-3, the complete variable domain is EAGVVQSPRYKIIEKKQPVAFWCNPISGHNTLYWYLQNLGQGPELLIRYENEEAVDDSQLPKDRFSAERLKGVDSTLKIQPAELGDSAVYLCASSLGRSSGTATDTQYFGPGTRLTVL.

The rearrangement uses TRBV2 and TRBJ2-3, with 8 bases fitting TRBD2. The CDR3 totals 16 residues. Looked up from germline, CDR1 is SNHLY and CDR2 is FYNNEI. Losses at the gene ends were 5 bases for V and 2 bases for J; bases not matched to a gene: 9. CDR3 nucleotides: TGTGCCAGCAGTACGCGACTTAGCGGGGCCACAGATACGCAGTATTTT. Encoded protein: CASSTRLSGATDTQYF.

This clone appeared a few times. The V and J genes are TRBV10-2 and TRBJ2-2, with D maybe TRBD2 (6 bases). This CDR3 is built from 15 residues. Germline V gives CDR1 WSHSY, CDR2 SAAADI. V lost 0 bases and J 4 bases, leaving 9 bases between the germline ends. CDR3 in amino acids: CASSESRGPTGELFF. The CDR3 DNA is TGCGCCAGCAGTGAGTCGCGGGGACCCACCGGGGAGCTGTTTTTT.

V and J are TRBV19 and TRBJ1-3; D not resolved. This CDR3 spans 15 amino acids. Germline values: CDR1 LNHDA, CDR2 SQIVND (reference sequence). The germline V and J ends were trimmed by 3 bases and 0 bases, with 9 bases remaining between them. CDR3 DNA sequence: TGTGCCAGTAGTATTGCCGATAGCTCTGGAAACACCATATATTTT. Protein product: CASSIADSSGNTIYF.

The rearrangement uses TRBV7-3 and TRBJ1-2; 9 bases align to TRBD1. This CDR3 region has 17 residues. CDR1 SGHTA and CDR2 FQGTGA come from the germline V gene. The V and J ends lost 1 base and 6 bases, in that order; junction bases with no gene match: 12. The CDR3 region is CASSLNEGGQGVDGYTF. For the CDR3, the DNA is TGTGCCAGCAGCTTAAATGAGGGGGGACAGGGTGTAGATGGCTACACCTTC. The full variable domain, in which reference TRBV7-3 and TRBJ1-2 provide the parts outside the CDR3, is GAGVSQTPSNKVTEKGKYVELRCDPISGHTALYWYRQSLGQGPEFLIYFQGTGAADDSGLPNDRFFAVRPEGSVSTLKIQRTERGDSAVYLCASSLNEGGQGVDGYTFGSGTRLTVV.

The chain combines TRBV5-1 with TRBJ2-7, with TRBD2 matching 14 bases. Germline lookup yields CDR1 SGHRS and CDR2 YFSETQ. Trimming cost V 4 bases and J 5 bases; bases outside gene matches: 2. This CDR3 is built from 14 residues. This CDR3 reads CASSPGLAGDEQYF. CDR3 in DNA: TGCGCCAGCAGCCCGGGACTAGCGGGAGACGAGCAGTACTTC.

This clone was found once. The chain employs TRBV10-3 and TRBJ1-2, with a possible D match to TRBD1 (5 bases). V gave up 5 bases and J gave up 3 bases, with 16 bases separating them. The CDR3 has 15 residues. The germline gives CDR1 ENHRY, CDR2 SYGVKD. CDR3 bases: TGTGCCATCAGTTTTTTAGACAGAGGACACTATGGCTACACCTTC. Amino acid sequence: CAISFLDRGHYGYTF.

This chain joins TRBV11-2 and TRBJ2-5; D not certain. V was cut by 3 bases and J by 4 bases, with 6 bases left in between. Germline CDR1 and CDR2: SGHAT and FQNNGV. The CDR3 is 12 residues long. In DNA, the CDR3 is TGTGCCAGCAGCTTTGGGCTAGAGACCCAGTACTTC. Its protein product is CASSFGLETQYF.

The rearrangement links TRBV7-9 to TRBJ2-1; TRBD2 matches at 7 bases. J lost 10 bases, V lost 3 bases, and 12 bases had no gene match. CDR3 length: 15 residues. Germline V gives CDR1 SEHNR, CDR2 FQNEAQ (reference sequence). CDR3 nucleotides: TGTGCCAGCAGCTTTTCCCTAGCTGGGGAGGGGGAGCAGTTCTTC. It is translated as CASSFSLAGEGEQFF.

This chain joins TRBV2 and TRBJ1-2, with 9 bases matching TRBD1. Germline CDR1 is SNHLY and CDR2 is FYNNEI. Losses at the gene ends were 2 bases for V and 14 bases for J; bases not matched to a gene: 9. CDR3 length equals 13 residues. In DNA, the CDR3 is TGTGCCAGCAGTGAAACCGGGACAGGGCTGAGGACCTTC. Protein sequence: CASSETGTGLRTF.

This chain's CDR3 is CASSQVQGQNNYGYTF. CDR3 nucleotides: TGTGCCAGCAGCCAAGTACAGGGACAGAATAACTATGGCTACACCTTC. The rearrangement joins TRBV4-2 to TRBJ1-2, with 7 nucleotides matching TRBD1. With 1 base clipped from V and 1 base from J, the junction kept 6 bases outside the gene matches. The CDR3 sequence is 16 residues long. The germline gives CDR1 LGHNA, CDR2 YNFKEQ.

The chain employs TRBV9 and TRBJ1-5; D not resolved. Trimming took 3 bases from V and 5 from J, leaving 3 bases between them. The V gene's germline CDR1 is SGDLS and CDR2 YYNGEE. The CDR3 is 11 amino acids. CDR3 in amino acids: CASSADQPQHF. CDR3 nucleotide sequence: TGTGCCAGCAGCGCCGATCAGCCCCAGCATTTT. Full variable domain (outside the CDR3, taken from reference TRBV9 and TRBJ1-5): DSGVTQTPKHLITATGQRVTLRCSPRSGDLSVYWYQQSLDQGLQFLIQYYNGEERAKGNILERFSAQQFPDLHSELNLSSLELGDSALYFCASSADQPQHFGDGTRLSIL.

CDR3: CAINGGGDTGELFF. The CDR3 DNA reads as TGTGCCATCAACGGCGGGGGGGACACCGGGGAGCTGTTTTTT. V usage is TRBV10-3 and J usage is TRBJ2-2, with 9 bases identical to TRBD2. Germline CDR1 is ENHRY and CDR2 is SYGVKD. The CDR3 totals 14 residues. J was trimmed by 3 bases and V by 7 bases; bases with no gene match: 3.